This entry describes one T cell receptor beta chain. This record belongs to a study of siplizumab effects on memory and regulatory T cells. Produced via immunoSEQ multiplex PCR; TCRdb's table is partial and in-frame only. The repertoire includes 100,000 or so clones, roughly 94% of them detected once, and around 1.4% sits in the top ten. Trimming took 5 bases from V and 1 from J; bases not matched to a gene: 4. Germline V gene lookup returns CDR1 SEHNR and CDR2 FQNEAQ (reference sequence). The CDR3 has 16 amino acids. J is TRBJ2-5 and V is TRBV7-9, with 13 bases aligning to TRBD2. The receptor's source is a human donor in good health. The sequencing sample was made of non-Treg CD4+ T cells sorted from blood. The chain's CDR3 is CASSLRTSGSQETQYF. The CDR3, as DNA: TGTGCCAGCAGCCTACGGACTAGCGGGAGCCAAGAGACCCAGTACTTC.